The next 23 T cell receptor beta chains were all read from a single sample in a study of radiotherapy plus CTLA-4 blockade in lung cancer listed by TCRdb under 2018. Libraries were prepared through the immunoSEQ multiplex PCR assay. Drawn from immuneACCESS, this table holds only the in-frame rearrangements with V and J called that TCRdb kept. Clones are partly lost; checked studies trace under half to an unresolved V gene and leave the rest unexplained. Recorded for this sample are about 60,000 clones; 77% of them occurred a single time. The top ten clones comprise around 4.2% of the sample. Sequences were derived from peripheral blood, sampled from a patient treated with radiotherapy plus ipilimumab. These receptors came from a human donor with non-small cell lung cancer who had a partial response to radiotherapy plus ipilimumab.

The genes are TRBV5-1 and TRBJ1-1; 8 bases align to TRBD1. Germline V gene lookup returns CDR1 SGHRS and CDR2 YFSETQ. This CDR3 spans 15 amino acids. Germline trimming cut 0 bases from V and 6 bases from J; bases unmatched to any gene: 7. The CDR3: CASSLDGTGTPEAFF. In DNA, the CDR3 is TGCGCCAGCAGCTTGGATGGGACAGGCACTCCTGAAGCTTTCTTT.

V and J are TRBV5-1 and TRBJ2-1; TRBD2 agrees at 10 bases. The CDR3 length is 16 residues. With V trimmed by 2 bases and J by 4 bases, 6 bases remained unmatched. Germline CDR1 reads SGHRS; CDR2 reads YFSETQ. The CDR3 is CASSLSLAGEYNEQFF. CDR3 nucleotides: TGCGCCAGCAGCTTATCCCTAGCGGGGGAGTACAATGAGCAGTTCTTC.

The chain has TRBV7-2 and TRBJ1-1, with 9 bases fitting TRBD1. The CDR3 consists of 15 residues. V gave up 2 bases and J gave up 4 bases; unmatched junction bases: 5. Germline lookup yields CDR1 SGHTA and CDR2 FQGNSA. CDR3 amino acids: CASSLRDRVSTEAFF. In DNA form, the CDR3 reads TGTGCCAGCAGCTTAAGGGACAGGGTGAGCACTGAAGCTTTCTTT. The full variable domain, rest sourced from reference TRBV7-2 and TRBJ1-1, is GAGVSQSPSNKVTEKGKDVELRCDPISGHTALYWYRQSLGQGLEFLIYFQGNSAPDKSGLPSDRFSAERTGGSVSTLTIQRTQQEDSAVYLCASSLRDRVSTEAFFGQGTRLTVV.

This clone was observed a handful of times. V is TRBV7-3 and J is TRBJ2-7, with a weak D call TRBD1 (5 bases). V lost 4 bases, J lost 0 bases, and 19 bases lay in between. This CDR3 has 17 residues. The germline V gene has CDR1 SGHTA and CDR2 FQGTGA. CDR3 protein: CASSSPWGRGSSYEQYF. The CDR3 DNA is TGTGCCAGCAGCTCGCCGTGGGGCAGAGGAAGCTCCTACGAGCAGTACTTC.

The chain joins TRBV6-1 to TRBJ2-3; 10 nucleotides match TRBD2. The junction had 4 bases not matched to a gene; V was cut back by 8 bases and J by 2 bases. The CDR3 extends over 14 amino acids. Germline V gene sequence: CDR1 MNHNS, CDR2 SASEGT. The CDR3 region is CASSGLAATDTQYF. The DNA of the CDR3 is TGTGCCAGCTCTGGACTAGCGGCCACAGATACGCAGTATTTT.

This rearrangement joins TRBV27 to TRBJ2-7; no clear D gene. Between the trimmed V and J ends, which lost 2 bases and 3 bases, there was a span of 14 bases. The CDR3 length is 15 residues. Germline CDR1 and CDR2: MNHEY and SMNVEV (reference sequence). The CDR3 sequence is CASSLAQSLFYEQYF. The CDR3 region has the DNA TGTGCCAGCAGTTTAGCACAGTCCCTCTTCTACGAGCAGTACTTC.

The rearrangement uses TRBV25-1 and TRBJ2-4, with 9 bases identical to TRBD1. The CDR3 covers 18 residues. After removal of 1 base from V and 2 bases from J, the junction contained 9 bases not matched to a gene. Germline V lookup: CDR1 MGHDK, CDR2 SYGVNS. CDR3 amino acids: CASSESGTGFLTKNIQYF. DNA for the CDR3: TGTGCCAGCAGTGAATCTGGGACAGGGTTCCTTACCAAAAACATTCAGTACTTC.

The CDR3 spells CASSLTGQGTTGANVLTF. CDR3 coding DNA: TGTGCCAGCAGTTTAACTGGACAGGGAACGACTGGGGCCAACGTCCTGACTTTC. V usage is TRBV28 and J usage is TRBJ2-6; TRBD1 matches at 8 bases. The V gene's germline CDR1 is MDHEN and CDR2 SYDVKM. V was clipped by 2 bases and J by 2 bases; unmatched bases: 8. The CDR3 extends over 18 amino acids.

This clone was seen a single time. The rearrangement links TRBV6-6 to TRBJ1-6; possibly TRBD1 for D (6 bases). V was pared by 4 bases and J by 10 bases, with 17 bases between. CDR1 is MNHNY, CDR2 SVGAGI, per germline (reference sequence). The CDR3 totals 15 residues. CDR3 region: CASSSGQPAGSPLHF. The CDR3 nucleotides read TGTGCCAGCAGTTCGGGACAACCAGCGGGATCACCCCTCCACTTT.

The chain couples TRBV5-4 to TRBJ2-1; 8 bases are a match to TRBD1. V lost 4 bases, J lost 3 bases, and 6 bases stayed unmatched. The CDR3 is 15 amino acids. Germline values: CDR1 SGHNT, CDR2 YYREEE (reference sequence). CDR3 region: CASSNRDRIYNEQFF. CDR3 nucleotide sequence: TGTGCCAGCAGCAACCGGGACAGGATCTACAATGAGCAGTTCTTC.

The rearrangement links TRBV5-1 to TRBJ2-7; the D gene is possibly TRBD1 (6 bases). The length of the CDR3 is 14 residues. The germline CDR1 and CDR2 sequences are SGHRS and YFSETQ. Between the trimmed V and J ends, which lost 4 bases and 0 bases, there was a span of 11 bases. CDR3 protein: CASSPRQDSYEQYF. CDR3 in DNA: TGCGCCAGCAGCCCAAGACAGGACTCCTACGAGCAGTACTTC.

The count of this clone is one. The chain links TRBV28 to TRBJ2-5, with 7 bases matching TRBD1. Germline V lookup: CDR1 MDHEN, CDR2 SYDVKM. Losses at the gene ends were 2 bases for V and 7 bases for J; bases not matched to a gene: 10. This CDR3 has 15 residues. The CDR3 spells CASSLTGAGEGTQYF. As DNA, the CDR3 is TGTGCCAGCAGTTTAACAGGGGCTGGGGAAGGGACCCAGTACTTC.

V usage is TRBV6-5 and J usage is TRBJ1-1, with TRBD1 matching over 10 bases. The V gene's germline CDR1 is MNHEY and CDR2 SVGAGI. With V trimmed by 2 bases and J by 7 bases, 4 bases remained unmatched. The CDR3 covers 14 residues. The CDR3 loop reads CASSYGTGDSEAFF. The CDR3 region has the DNA TGTGCCAGCAGTTACGGGACAGGGGATAGTGAAGCTTTCTTT.

This chain connects TRBV5-1 to TRBJ1-2; maybe TRBD1 (5 bases). The germline CDR1 and CDR2 sequences are SGHRS and YFSETQ. The V and J ends lost 5 bases and 2 bases respectively, with 22 bases between them. The CDR3 is made up of 17 amino acids. The CDR3 DNA follows: TGCGCCAGCAGACCCGGGAGCGTTGAGGGGCAGAACTATGGCTACACCTTC. Translated, it gives CASRPGSVEGQNYGYTF.

The chain employs TRBV2 and TRBJ2-5, with TRBD2 as a possible D gene (6 bases). The CDR3 consists of 15 residues. Germline lookup yields CDR1 SNHLY and CDR2 FYNNEI. Trimming shortened V by 2 bases and J by 5 bases, and 15 bases separated the two germline ends. CDR3 DNA: TGTGCCAGCAGTGAATCCAAGGGAGGAGTGGAGACCCAGTACTTC. It is translated as CASSESKGGVETQYF.

This chain uses TRBV5-1 with TRBJ1-4; D call uncertain. The CDR3 runs to 15 residues. CDR1 and CDR2 (germline): SGHRS, YFSETQ. Trimming pared 1 base from V and 2 bases from J, leaving 9 bases between. DNA for the CDR3: TGCGCCAGCAGCTTGTCGGGAGGCACTAATGAAAAACTGTTTTTT. Translating gives CASSLSGGTNEKLFF.

This chain uses TRBV7-2 with TRBJ2-3; 7 bases fit TRBD2. CDR1 and CDR2 from the germline V gene are SGHTA and FQGNSA. V shed 3 bases, J shed 2 bases, and the junction held 11 bases outside the gene matches. CDR3 length: 17 amino acids. The CDR3 sequence is CASSFQGGNSVTDTQYF. The CDR3 region has the DNA TGTGCCAGCAGCTTCCAGGGAGGGAACTCCGTCACAGATACGCAGTATTTT. Based on the CDR3 plus reference TRBV7-2 and TRBJ2-3, the full variable domain is GAGVSQSPSNKVTEKGKDVELRCDPISGHTALYWYRQSLGQGLEFLIYFQGNSAPDKSGLPSDRFSAERTGGSVSTLTIQRTQQEDSAVYLCASSFQGGNSVTDTQYFGPGTRLTVL.

Regarding this clone: Other DNA sequences from this sample encode an identical CDR3 as well. The chain combines TRBV27 with TRBJ2-5; 8 bases map to TRBD2. CDR1 is MNHEY, CDR2 SMNVEV, per germline (reference sequence). Trimming cost V 5 bases and J 3 bases; bases outside gene matches: 14. This CDR3 comprises 17 residues. The CDR3, as DNA: TGTGCCAGCAGTCCTGACGCCGGGGGGGCCGTAAAAGAGACCCAGTACTTC. Residues: CASSPDAGGAVKETQYF.

This chain uses TRBV19 with TRBJ1-2; D not certain. Germline assignment: CDR1 LNHDA and CDR2 SQIVND (reference sequence). The CDR3 contains 15 residues. Trimming pared 5 bases from V and 0 bases from J, leaving 13 bases between. CDR3 nucleotides: TGTGCCAGTAGTCCCTTCCTTATCGCTAACTATGGCTACACCTTC. Encoded protein: CASSPFLIANYGYTF.

The chain joins TRBV11-2 to TRBJ1-1, with a weak D call TRBD1 (5 bases). There are 15 residues in the CDR3. Germline CDR1 reads SGHAT; CDR2 reads FQNNGV. Between the trimmed V and J ends, which lost 1 base and 4 bases, there was a span of 13 bases. In DNA form, the CDR3 reads TGTGCCAGCAGCTTAGGGGCGGCGGGGGGCACTGAAGCTTTCTTT. The encoded protein is CASSLGAAGGTEAFF.

This clone has a handful of counts. The chain has TRBV7-9 and TRBJ1-2; D not certain. The V end lost 5 bases, the J end lost 3 bases, and 10 bases lay between the germline ends. Germline V lookup: CDR1 SEHNR, CDR2 FQNEAQ (reference sequence). The CDR3 runs to 13 residues. The CDR3, as DNA: TGTGCCAGCAGCCCCGGGAGTGACTATGGCTACACCTTC. Translation gives CASSPGSDYGYTF.

This chain links TRBV7-2 with TRBJ2-3; D unclear. The CDR3 runs 12 residues. The ends were cut back, 4 bases at V and 6 bases at J, with 8 bases in the middle. Germline CDR1 reads SGHTA; CDR2 reads FQGNSA. The CDR3 sequence is CASSSGHDTQYF. Written as DNA, the CDR3 is TGTGCCAGCAGCTCTGGGCACGATACGCAGTATTTT.

This sequence joins TRBV5-4 and TRBJ2-5; 13 positions agree with TRBD2. From germline, CDR1 is SGHNT and CDR2 YYREEE (reference sequence). The CDR3 contains 16 residues. V lost 0 bases and J lost 5; bases outside the gene matches: 4. This CDR3 reads CASSLELAGGGETQYF. The CDR3 bases are TGTGCCAGCAGCTTGGAACTAGCGGGGGGGGGCGAGACCCAGTACTTC. The full variable domain, in which reference TRBV5-4 and TRBJ2-5 provide the parts outside the CDR3, is ETGVTQSPTHLIKTRGQQVTLRCSSQSGHNTVSWYQQALGQGPQFIFQYYREEENGRGNFPPRFSGLQFPNYSSELNVNALELDDSALYLCASSLELAGGGETQYFGPGTRLLVL.